Detailed here is one T cell receptor beta chain. The antigen remains unidentified. This PCR relied on a set of 60 Vbeta primers and 13 Jbeta primers. Clones were read by immunoSEQ multiplex PCR, and TCRdb kept only the in-frame ones, dropping some. The sample yields under 150,000 clones, 75% to 80% seen once. V lost 3 bases, J lost 8 bases, and 13 bases lay in between. This CDR3 has 12 amino acids. CDR1 SQVTM and CDR2 ANQGSEA come from the germline V gene. This specimen comes from a study of cytomegalovirus exposure and HLA in healthy donors. Study-wide context: From donors who were HLA-typed, an early data release held around 80 million unique TCRs. Findings and caveats of the study: In a later analysis, V- and J-gene trimming of beta chains associated with a DCLRE1C missense variant, replicated independently. Within the data, a cluster of highly shared sequence variants was likely a sequencing artifact.

The origin of this receptor is a woman in her thirties in good health and CMV-seropositive. Sequenced material: PBMCs. The chain recombines TRBV29-1 with TRBJ1-2, with D possibly TRBD1 on 6 matching bases. CDR3: CSVEPQGNGYTF. The CDR3 DNA reads TGCAGCGTTGAGCCCCAGGGGAACGGCTACACCTTC.